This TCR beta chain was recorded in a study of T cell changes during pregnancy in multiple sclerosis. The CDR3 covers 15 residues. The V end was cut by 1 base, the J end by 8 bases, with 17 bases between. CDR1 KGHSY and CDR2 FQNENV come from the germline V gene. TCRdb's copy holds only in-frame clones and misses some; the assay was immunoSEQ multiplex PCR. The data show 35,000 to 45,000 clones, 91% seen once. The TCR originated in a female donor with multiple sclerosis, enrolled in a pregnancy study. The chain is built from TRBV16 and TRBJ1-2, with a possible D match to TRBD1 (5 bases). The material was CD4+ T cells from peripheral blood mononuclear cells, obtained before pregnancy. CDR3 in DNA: TGTGCCAGCAGCCAATATGTTCAGGGATCGGGCGGCTACACCTTC. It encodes CASSQYVQGSGGYTF.